This TCR beta chain appears in the sequencing data of a study of blood T cell repertoires in COVID-19. Study background: The origin of the acute and convalescent COVID-19 samples was the United States, Italy and Spain.

Profiling relied on immunoSEQ multiplex PCR, and the TCRdb table lists in-frame clones only, not all of them. The sample consists of roughly 250,000 clones, about 86% of them appearing once. Germline values: CDR1 SNHLY, CDR2 FYNNEI. This CDR3 has 15 residues. V was pared by 7 bases and J by 8 bases, with 7 bases of the junction left unmatched. This clone appeared a single time. This clonotype originated in a woman of 80 years or more with acute or convalescent COVID-19. This chain joins TRBV2 and TRBJ2-2; 13 bases line up with TRBD2. The sequencing sample was made of peripheral blood. The CDR3 region is CASNRLAGGSGELFF. CDR3 nucleotides: TGTGCCAGCAATCGACTAGCGGGGGGTTCTGGGGAGCTGTTTTTT.